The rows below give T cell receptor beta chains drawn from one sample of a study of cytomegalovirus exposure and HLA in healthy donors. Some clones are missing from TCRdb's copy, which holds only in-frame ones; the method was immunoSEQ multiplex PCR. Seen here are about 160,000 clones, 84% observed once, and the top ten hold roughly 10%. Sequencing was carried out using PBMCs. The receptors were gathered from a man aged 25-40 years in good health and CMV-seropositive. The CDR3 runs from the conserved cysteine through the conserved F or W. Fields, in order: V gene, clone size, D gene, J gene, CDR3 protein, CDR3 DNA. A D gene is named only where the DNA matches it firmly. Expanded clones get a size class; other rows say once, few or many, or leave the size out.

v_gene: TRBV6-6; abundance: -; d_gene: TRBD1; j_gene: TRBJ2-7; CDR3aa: CASSRPGQGSDNEQYF; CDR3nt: TGTGCCAGCAGTCGCCCGGGACAGGGTAGCGACAACGAGCAGTACTTC
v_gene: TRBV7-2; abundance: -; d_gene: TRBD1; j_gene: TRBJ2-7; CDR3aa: CASSPQGASYEQYF; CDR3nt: TGTGCCAGCAGCCCCCAGGGGGCATCCTACGAGCAGTACTTC
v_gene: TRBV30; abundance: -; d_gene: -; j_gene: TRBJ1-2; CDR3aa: CAWSFPARGYTF; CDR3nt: TGTGCCTGGAGTTTCCCAGCGCGGGGCTACACCTTC
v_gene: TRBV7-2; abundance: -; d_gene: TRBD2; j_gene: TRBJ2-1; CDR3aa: CASSLDISGSGDEQFF; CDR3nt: TGTGCCAGCAGCTTGGACATTAGCGGGAGTGGTGATGAGCAGTTCTTC
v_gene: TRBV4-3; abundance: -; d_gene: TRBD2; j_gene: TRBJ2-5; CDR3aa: CASSQERGGSMETQYF; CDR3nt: TGCGCCAGCAGCCAAGAGCGGGGGGGGAGTATGGAGACCCAGTACTTC
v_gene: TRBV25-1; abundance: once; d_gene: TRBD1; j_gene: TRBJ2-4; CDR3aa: CASSDPGGKNIQYF; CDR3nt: TGTGCCAGCAGTGACCCAGGGGGCAAAAACATTCAGTACTTC
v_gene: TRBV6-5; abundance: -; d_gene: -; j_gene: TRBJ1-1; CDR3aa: CASSYSPGLNTEAFF; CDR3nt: TGTGCCAGCAGTTACTCGCCAGGCTTGAACACTGAAGCTTTCTTT
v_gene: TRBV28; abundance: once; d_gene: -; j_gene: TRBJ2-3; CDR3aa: CASSSGLSTDTQYF; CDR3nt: TGTGCCAGCAGTAGCGGTTTAAGCACAGATACGCAGTATTTT
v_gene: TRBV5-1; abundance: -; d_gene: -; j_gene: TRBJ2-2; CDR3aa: CASSRAGPNTGELFF; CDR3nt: TGCGCCAGCAGCCGGGCAGGGCCGAACACCGGGGAGCTGTTTTTT
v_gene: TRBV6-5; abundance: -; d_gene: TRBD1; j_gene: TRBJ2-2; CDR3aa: CASRWDRANTGELFF; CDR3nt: TGTGCCAGCAGATGGGACAGGGCGAACACCGGGGAGCTGTTTTTT
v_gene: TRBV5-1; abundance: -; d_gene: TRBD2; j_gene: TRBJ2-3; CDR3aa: CASRRSGGAEDTQYF; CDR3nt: TGCGCCAGCAGGCGTAGCGGGGGGGCCGAAGATACGCAGTATTTT
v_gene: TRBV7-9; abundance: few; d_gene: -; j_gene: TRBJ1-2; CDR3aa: CASSLQTDTSYTF; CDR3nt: TGTGCCAGCAGCTTACAAACCGACACCTCCTACACCTTC
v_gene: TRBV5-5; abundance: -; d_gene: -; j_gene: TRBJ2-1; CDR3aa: CASSWRGQGNNEQFF; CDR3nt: TGTGCCAGCAGCTGGAGGGGGCAGGGGAACAATGAGCAGTTCTTC
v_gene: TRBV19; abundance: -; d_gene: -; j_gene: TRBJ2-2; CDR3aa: CASSRQVTGELFF; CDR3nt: TGTGCCAGTAGTCGACAGGTGACCGGGGAGCTGTTTTTT
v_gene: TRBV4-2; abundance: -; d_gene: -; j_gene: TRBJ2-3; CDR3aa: CASSPRRLGESSTDTQYF; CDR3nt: TGTGCCAGCAGTCCTCGGAGACTCGGGGAGTCTAGCACAGATACGCAGTATTTT
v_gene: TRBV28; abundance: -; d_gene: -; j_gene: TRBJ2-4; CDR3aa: CASGTKLRHLAKNIQYF; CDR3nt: TGTGCCAGCGGAACAAAATTGCGACACCTAGCCAAAAACATTCAGTACTTC
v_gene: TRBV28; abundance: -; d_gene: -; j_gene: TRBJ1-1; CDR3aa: CASRPSNTEAFF; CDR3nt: TGTGCCTCCAGGCCCTCGAACACTGAAGCTTTCTTT
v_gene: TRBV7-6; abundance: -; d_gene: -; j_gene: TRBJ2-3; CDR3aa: CASSLNGILPDTQYF; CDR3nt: TGTGCCAGCAGCTTGAACGGGATCCTCCCCGATACGCAGTATTTT
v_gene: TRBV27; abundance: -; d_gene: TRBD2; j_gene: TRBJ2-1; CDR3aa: CASCRLAGGNNEQFF; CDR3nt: TGTGCCAGCTGCCGACTAGCGGGAGGGAACAATGAGCAGTTCTTC
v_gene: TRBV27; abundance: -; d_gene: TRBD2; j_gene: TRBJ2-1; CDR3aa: CASRTGTSWSEQFF; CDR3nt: TGTGCCAGCAGGACCGGGACTAGCTGGAGCGAGCAGTTCTTC
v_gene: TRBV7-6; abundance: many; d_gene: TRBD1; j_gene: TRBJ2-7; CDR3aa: CASSSTFGQGPYEQYF; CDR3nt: TGTGCCAGCAGCTCAACATTTGGACAGGGCCCCTACGAGCAGTACTTC
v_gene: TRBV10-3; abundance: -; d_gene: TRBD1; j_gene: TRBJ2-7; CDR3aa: CAIRDPGQGARPQYF; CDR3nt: TGTGCCATCAGAGATCCGGGACAGGGGGCGCGTCCGCAGTACTTC
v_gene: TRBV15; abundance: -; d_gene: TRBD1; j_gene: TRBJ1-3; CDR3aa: CATSRYGQALNTIYF; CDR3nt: TGTGCCACCAGCAGATATGGACAGGCCTTAAACACCATATATTTT
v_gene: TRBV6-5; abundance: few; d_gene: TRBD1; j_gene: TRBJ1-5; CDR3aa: CASSSSTGASNQPQHF; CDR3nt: TGTGCCAGCAGTTCGTCGACAGGGGCGAGCAATCAGCCCCAGCATTTT
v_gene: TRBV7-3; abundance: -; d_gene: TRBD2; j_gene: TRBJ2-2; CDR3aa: CASSLGLAGAVGELFF; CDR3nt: TGTGCCAGCAGCTTGGGACTAGCGGGGGCGGTCGGGGAGCTGTTTTTT
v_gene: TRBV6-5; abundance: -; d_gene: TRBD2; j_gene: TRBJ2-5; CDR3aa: CASSSFVGEGETQYF; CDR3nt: TGTGCCAGCAGTTCCTTCGTTGGGGAGGGGGAGACCCAGTACTTC
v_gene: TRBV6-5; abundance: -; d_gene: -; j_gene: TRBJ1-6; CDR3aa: CASSNLANSPLHF; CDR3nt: TGTGCCAGCAGTAACCTAGCGAATTCACCCCTCCACTTT
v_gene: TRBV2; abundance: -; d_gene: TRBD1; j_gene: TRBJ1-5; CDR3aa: CASRDRGDRGQPQHF; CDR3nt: TGTGCCAGCAGAGACAGGGGGGACAGGGGCCAGCCCCAGCATTTT
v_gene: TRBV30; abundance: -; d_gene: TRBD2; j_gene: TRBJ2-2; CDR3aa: CAGVAGAVTGELFF; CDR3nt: TGTGCCGGGGTAGCGGGAGCGGTCACCGGGGAGCTGTTTTTT
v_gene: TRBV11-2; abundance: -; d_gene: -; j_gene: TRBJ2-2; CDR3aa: CASSAQGPNTGELFF; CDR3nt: TGTGCCAGCAGCGCGCAGGGGCCGAACACCGGGGAGCTGTTTTTT
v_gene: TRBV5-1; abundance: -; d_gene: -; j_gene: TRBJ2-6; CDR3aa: CASSLGGTDYSGANVLTF; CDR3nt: TGCGCCAGCAGCTTGGGCGGGACGGACTACTCTGGGGCCAACGTCCTGACTTTC
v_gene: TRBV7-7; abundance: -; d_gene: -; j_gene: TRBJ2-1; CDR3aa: CASSLGSGPRNEQFF; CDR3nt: TGTGCTAGCAGCTTAGGTAGCGGCCCTAGGAATGAGCAGTTCTTC
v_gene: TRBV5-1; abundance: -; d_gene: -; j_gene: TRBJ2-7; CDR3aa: CASSLSGEGYEQYF; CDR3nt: TGCGCCAGCAGCTTGTCGGGGGAAGGCTACGAGCAGTACTTC
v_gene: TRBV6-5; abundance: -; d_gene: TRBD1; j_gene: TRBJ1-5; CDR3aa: CASSSGQGEQPQHF; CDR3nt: TGTGCCAGCAGTTCGGGACAGGGAGAACAGCCCCAGCATTTT
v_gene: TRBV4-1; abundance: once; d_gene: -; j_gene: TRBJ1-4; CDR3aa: CASSQESGGKLFF; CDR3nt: TGCGCCAGCAGCCAGGAATCGGGTGGGAAACTGTTTTTT
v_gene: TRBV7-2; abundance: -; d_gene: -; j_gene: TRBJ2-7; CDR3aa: CASSIYGGVLGYEQYF; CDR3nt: TGTGCCAGCAGCATATACGGGGGTGTTCTGGGCTACGAGCAGTACTTC
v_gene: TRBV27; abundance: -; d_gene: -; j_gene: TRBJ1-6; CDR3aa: CASSPYNSPLHF; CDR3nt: TGTGCCAGCAGTCCGTATAATTCACCCCTCCACTTT
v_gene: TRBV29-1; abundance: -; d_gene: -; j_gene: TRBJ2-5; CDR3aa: CSVDSLMQETQYF; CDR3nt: TGCAGCGTTGACAGTTTGATGCAAGAGACCCAGTACTTC
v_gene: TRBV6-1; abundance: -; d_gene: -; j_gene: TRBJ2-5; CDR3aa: CASSGKETQYF; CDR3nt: TGTGCCAGCAGTGGTAAAGAGACCCAGTACTTC
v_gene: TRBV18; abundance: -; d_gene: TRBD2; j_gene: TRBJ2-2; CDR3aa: CASSLWEGPQSGELFF; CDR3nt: TGTGCCAGCTCACTTTGGGAGGGGCCCCAATCCGGGGAGCTGTTTTTT
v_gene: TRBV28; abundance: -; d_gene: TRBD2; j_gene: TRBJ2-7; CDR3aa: CASSKLAGREQYF; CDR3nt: TGTGCCAGCAGTAAACTAGCGGGGCGCGAGCAGTACTTC
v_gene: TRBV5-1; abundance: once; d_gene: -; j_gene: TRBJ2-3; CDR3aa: CASSLAVSTDTQYF; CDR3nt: TGCGCCAGCAGCTTGGCCGTCAGTACAGATACGCAGTATTTT
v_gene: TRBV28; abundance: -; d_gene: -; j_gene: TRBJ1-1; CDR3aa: CASSDREAFF; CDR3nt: TGTGCCAGCAGTGACAGGGAAGCTTTCTTT
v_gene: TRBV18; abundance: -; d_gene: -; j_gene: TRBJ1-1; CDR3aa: CASSPSGRDTEAFF; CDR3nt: TGTGCCAGCTCACCGTCTGGGCGGGACACTGAAGCTTTCTTT
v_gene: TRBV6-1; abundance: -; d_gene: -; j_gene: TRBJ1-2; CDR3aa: CASKTAALGGYTF; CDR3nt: TGTGCCAGCAAAACAGCCGCGTTGGGTGGCTACACCTTC
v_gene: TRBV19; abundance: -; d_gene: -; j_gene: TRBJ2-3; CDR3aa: CAVGASLTDTQYF; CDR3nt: TGTGCTGTGGGGGCCTCCCTCACAGATACGCAGTATTTT
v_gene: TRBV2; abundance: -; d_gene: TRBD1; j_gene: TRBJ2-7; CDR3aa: CASSGDRGRYEQYF; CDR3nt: TGTGCCAGCAGTGGAGACAGGGGGCGGTACGAGCAGTACTTC
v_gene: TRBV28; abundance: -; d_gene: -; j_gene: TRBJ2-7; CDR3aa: CASSFARRSEQYF; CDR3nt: TGTGCCAGCAGTTTCGCCCGCCGTAGCGAGCAGTACTTC
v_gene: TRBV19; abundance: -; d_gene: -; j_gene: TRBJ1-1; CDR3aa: CASSFLIGTEAFF; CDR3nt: TGTGCCAGTAGTTTCCTAATCGGGACTGAAGCTTTCTTT
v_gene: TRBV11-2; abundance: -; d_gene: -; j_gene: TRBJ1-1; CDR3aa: CASRIAGGNTEAFF; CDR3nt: TGTGCCAGCAGGATAGCGGGGGGGAACACTGAAGCTTTCTTT
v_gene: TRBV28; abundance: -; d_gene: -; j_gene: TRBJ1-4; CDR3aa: CASSPLGARAFKEKLFF; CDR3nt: TGTGCCAGCAGTCCTCTCGGTGCGAGGGCCTTCAAGGAAAAACTGTTTTTT
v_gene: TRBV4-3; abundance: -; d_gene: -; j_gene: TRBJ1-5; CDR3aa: CASSQHRGMANQPQHF; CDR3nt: TGCGCCAGCAGCCAACATCGAGGGATGGCCAATCAGCCCCAGCATTTT
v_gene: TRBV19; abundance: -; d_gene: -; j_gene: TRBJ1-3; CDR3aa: CAGIQRNTIYF; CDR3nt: TGTGCCGGAATACAGCGAAACACCATATATTTT
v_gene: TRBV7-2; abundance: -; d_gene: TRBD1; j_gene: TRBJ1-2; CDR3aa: CASSARTGSRDGYTF; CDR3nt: TGTGCCAGCAGCGCCCGGACAGGGAGTAGAGATGGCTACACCTTC
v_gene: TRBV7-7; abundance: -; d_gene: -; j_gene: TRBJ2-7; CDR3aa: CASSFSVGEDYEQYF; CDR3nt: TGTGCTAGCAGCTTTTCTGTGGGAGAAGACTACGAGCAGTACTTC
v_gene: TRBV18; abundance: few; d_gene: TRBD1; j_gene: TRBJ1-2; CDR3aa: CASSPRGQDGYTF; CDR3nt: TGTGCCAGCTCACCACGGGGACAGGATGGCTACACCTTC